This TCR beta chain originates from a study of blood T cell repertoires in COVID-19. Looking at the study overall: Italy, Spain and the United States were the sources of the convalescent and acute COVID-19 samples. T cells, B-cell-depleted T cells, or PBMCs supplied cDNA or gDNA.

The table lists this clone with a count of one. Original methodology: Estimation of nucleated cell counts was performed using reference gene primer amplification. TCRdb's copy holds only in-frame clones and misses some; the assay was immunoSEQ multiplex PCR. The V and J calls and the clone size are those of that table, but D and trimming were determined from the DNA. The sample includes 100,000 or so clones, about 85% of them seen just once. Sequencing was performed on peripheral blood. The TCR sequence derives from a man aged 50-59 years with acute or convalescent COVID-19.

CDR3 in amino acids: CASSLASTSGRGVTDTQYF. The CDR3 DNA is TGCGCCAGCAGCTTGGCCTCGACTAGCGGGAGAGGTGTCACAGATACGCAGTATTTT. The chain has TRBV5-1 and TRBJ2-3; 12 bases agree with TRBD2. CDR1 is SGHRS, CDR2 YFSETQ, per germline. CDR3 length: 19 residues. With V trimmed by 0 bases and J by 2 bases, 10 bases remained unmatched.